The 17 T cell receptor beta chains in this list originate from one sample, sequenced in a study of identical twins. Via MiXCR, TCRdb re-called the 5' RACE reads, giving one row per CDR3 protein. The profile covers some 630,000 distinct CDR3 sequences, with under 8.5% appearing a single time and 1.6% taken by the ten largest. This sample was shared with a second study, whose subject was yellow fever vaccine responses in identical twins.

Sequencing input: PBMCs. The receptor source for this set is a woman aged 18-30 years in good health.

V gene TRBV6-5 combines with J gene TRBJ2-5; 8 nucleotides align to TRBD2. V lost 2 bases to trimming and J lost 6 bases; unmatched junction nucleotides: 5. Germline V CDR1 and CDR2: MNHEY, SVGAGI. This CDR3 is built from 14 residues. CDR3 sequence (DNA): TGTGCCAGCAGTTACCCTACTAGCGGCAAGACCCAGTACTTC. Residues: CASSYPTSGKTQYF.

There are many counts of this clonotype. J is TRBJ2-3 and V is TRBV20-1; tentatively, D is TRBD1 or TRBD2 (5 bases each). The CDR3 runs 15 residues. V was cut by 1 base and J by 4 bases, with 15 bases left in between. Germline V lookup: CDR1 DFQATT, CDR2 SNEGSKA (reference sequence). In DNA, the CDR3 is TGCAGTGCTAGAGCCGGGGCATCCGTCGCAGATACGCAGTATTTT. Encoded protein: CSARAGASVADTQYF.

This clonotype has more than one count but fewer than ten. The genes are TRBV11-2 and TRBJ2-3, with TRBD2 matching over 8 bases. CDR3 length equals 14 residues. V shed 5 bases, J shed 2 bases, and the junction held 3 bases outside the gene matches. Germline V CDR1 and CDR2: SGHAT, FQNNGV. The CDR3 here is CASSQREFTDTQYF. CDR3 coding DNA: TGTGCCAGCAGCCAGCGGGAGTTCACAGATACGCAGTATTTT.

This clonotype occurred a few times. The chain recombines TRBV14 with TRBJ1-5; D is undetermined. CDR3 size: 14 residues. V was cut by 7 bases and J by 0 bases, with 10 bases left in between. The germline CDR1 and CDR2 sequences are SGHDN and FVKESK. CDR3 nucleotides: TGTGCCAGCACCCCCGGGAATAGCAATCAGCCCCAGCATTTT. It codes for CASTPGNSNQPQHF. Complete variable domain (other parts from reference TRBV14 and TRBJ1-5): EAGVTQFPSHSVIEKGQTVTLRCDPISGHDNLYWYRRVMGKEIKFLLHFVKESKQDESGMPNNRFLAERTGGTYSTLKVQPAELEDSGVYFCASTPGNSNQPQHFGDGTRLSIL.

The CDR3 region is CSARGPGTGTGELFF. In DNA, the CDR3 is TGCAGTGCTAGAGGACCAGGGACGGGCACCGGGGAGCTGTTTTTT. The J gene is TRBJ2-2, the V gene TRBV20-1; D possibly uses TRBD1 or TRBD2 (5 bases each). The germline V and J ends were trimmed by 1 base and 4 bases, with 13 bases remaining between them. The germline V gene has CDR1 DFQATT and CDR2 SNEGSKA (reference sequence). CDR3 length equals 15 residues.

This clonotype was found a few times. This rearrangement joins TRBV2 to TRBJ2-5; D not resolved. V was trimmed by 7 bases and J by 5 bases, leaving 8 bases between them. The germline CDR1 and CDR2 sequences are SNHLY and FYNNEI. This CDR3 comprises 11 residues. The CDR3 protein is CASMNGETQYF. The CDR3 nucleotides are TGTGCCAGCATGAATGGCGAGACCCAGTACTTC.

This clonotype has a handful of counts. This chain joins TRBV6-1 and TRBJ1-5; D is possibly TRBD1 (5 bases). Germline V gene lookup returns CDR1 MNHNS and CDR2 SASEGT. The CDR3 contains 11 residues. V dropped 8 bases and J dropped 4 bases, with 6 bases sitting between them. The CDR3 loop is CASAGNQPQHF. CDR3 nucleotides: TGTGCCAGCGCAGGGAATCAGCCCCAGCATTTT.

The CDR3 loop reads CASSDALADGGSIGELFF. In DNA form, the CDR3 reads TGTGCCAGCAGTGATGCACTAGCGGACGGAGGATCCATCGGGGAGCTGTTTTTT. This sequence joins TRBV6-1 and TRBJ2-2; 8 nucleotides agree with TRBD2. Germline CDR1 reads MNHNS; CDR2 reads SASEGT. The CDR3 covers 18 residues. Trimming removed 3 bases from V and 7 bases from J; junction bases left unmatched: 16.

This clonotype was counted a few times. This may stem from a read error, because a much larger clone lies one nucleotide away. The gene calls are TRBV20-1 and TRBJ2-1; D ambiguous. V lost 5 bases and J lost 4, with 3 bases in between. Germline V gene lookup returns CDR1 DFQATT and CDR2 SNEGSKA (reference sequence). The CDR3 loop spans 10 amino acids. The CDR3 loop reads CSAGYNEQFF. The DNA of the CDR3 is TGCAGTGCTGGGTACAATGAGCAGTTCTTC.

The gene calls are TRBV29-1 and TRBJ2-5, with D unresolved. Germline V lookup: CDR1 SQVTM, CDR2 ANQGSEA. V lost 4 bases and J 5 bases, leaving 8 bases between the germline ends. The CDR3 loop spans 11 amino acids. CDR3 in amino acids: CSVGFGETQYF. CDR3 in DNA: TGCAGCGTTGGGTTTGGGGAGACCCAGTACTTC.

The chain links TRBV7-9 to TRBJ2-7; D perhaps matches TRBD1 (6 bases). The CDR3 loop spans 14 amino acids. The germline V and J ends were trimmed by 2 bases and 3 bases, with 11 bases remaining between them. CDR1 is SEHNR and CDR2 is FQNEAQ in the germline V gene (reference sequence). The chain's CDR3 is CASSLSGQRYEQYV. CDR3 coding DNA: TGTGCCAGCAGCTTATCCGGACAGCGCTACGAGCAGTACGTC.

This clonotype was seen at least ten times. The rearrangement links TRBV5-1 to TRBJ2-2; TRBD2 aligns across 12 bases. Germline CDR1 is SGHRS and CDR2 is YFSETQ. V gave up 1 base and J gave up 3 bases; unmatched junction bases: 7. This CDR3 has 18 amino acids. The DNA of the CDR3 is TGCGCCAGCAGCTTGTTGACTAGCGGGAGCGGTTACACCGGGGAGCTGTTTTTT. This translates into CASSLLTSGSGYTGELFF.

The rearrangement uses TRBV4-1 and TRBJ2-7; TRBD1 matches 7 bases. After removal of 2 bases from V and 3 bases from J, the junction contained 10 bases not matched to a gene. The CDR3 runs 16 residues. Germline assignment: CDR1 MGHRA and CDR2 YSYEKL. CDR3 residues: CASSQLQGEWGYEQYF. For the CDR3, the DNA is TGCGCCAGCAGCCAACTCCAGGGGGAGTGGGGCTACGAGCAGTACTTC.

This chain joins TRBV2 and TRBJ1-1, with D uncertain. The CDR3 covers 13 residues. V dropped 5 bases and J dropped 2 bases, with 9 bases sitting between them. Germline V gene data show CDR1 as SNHLY and CDR2 as FYNNEI. DNA for the CDR3: TGTGCCAGCAGTTATGAGGGAAACACTGAAGCTTTCTTT. This gives the protein CASSYEGNTEAFF.

V gene TRBV29-1 combines with J gene TRBJ1-4; D not certain. With 5 bases removed from V and 8 bases from J, the gap between germline ends came to 9 bases. Germline values: CDR1 SQVTM, CDR2 ANQGSEA. This CDR3 comprises 11 residues. CDR3 nucleotide sequence: TGCAGCGTTTTTAAAGACGAAAAACTGTTTTTT. It codes for CSVFKDEKLFF.

The sample holds a few counts of this clonotype. This rearrangement joins TRBV4-1 to TRBJ2-6; tentatively, D is TRBD1 (7 bases). CDR1 and CDR2 (germline): MGHRA, YSYEKL. The CDR3 runs 19 residues. V was pared by 0 bases and J by 1 base, with 16 bases between. This CDR3 reads CASSQDFWQGGSGANVLTF. DNA of the CDR3: TGCGCCAGCAGCCAAGATTTTTGGCAGGGGGGTTCTGGGGCCAACGTCCTGACTTTC.

This clonotype was seen only a few times. The chain carries TRBV27 and TRBJ1-4; the D gene is possibly TRBD1 (5 bases). Germline CDR1 is MNHEY and CDR2 is SMNVEV (reference sequence). V was cut by 2 bases and J by 4 bases, with 11 bases left in between. The CDR3 covers 15 residues. CDR3 in amino acids: CASSLGARYNEKLFF. The CDR3 nucleotides are TGTGCCAGCAGTTTAGGGGCTCGGTATAATGAAAAACTGTTTTTT.